The 3 T cell receptor beta chains reported below all come from one sample, sequenced in a study of blood T cell repertoires in COVID-19. Method: immunoSEQ multiplex PCR; TCRdb's copy keeps in-frame clones and lacks some. The sample shows around 290,000 clones, 80% to 90% of them seen only once. The source material was peripheral blood. These receptors were collected from a woman aged 70-85 years with COVID-19, enrolled during active disease.

The CDR3 sequence: CASTLGTGGTEAFF. For the CDR3, the DNA is TGTGCCAGCACCTTAGGGACAGGTGGGACTGAAGCTTTCTTT. V usage is TRBV28 and J usage is TRBJ1-1, with 8 nucleotides matching TRBD1. The trim removed 7 bases at V and 5 bases at J, leaving 9 bases unmatched. The CDR3 has 14 residues. Germline V gene sequence: CDR1 MDHEN, CDR2 SYDVKM.

The chain is built from TRBV6-5 and TRBJ1-3; no clear D. From germline, CDR1 is MNHEY and CDR2 SVGAGI. The CDR3 has 15 amino acids. The V end lost 8 bases, the J end lost 1 base, and 15 bases lay between the germline ends. The CDR3 bases are TGTGCCAGCCACCGTCCAGAGCGATCTGGAAACACCATATATTTT. Its protein is CASHRPERSGNTIYF.

The chain uses TRBV6-4 and TRBJ2-2, with unresolved D. The length of the CDR3 is 14 residues. Trimming pared 6 bases from V and 3 bases from J, leaving 11 bases between. Germline V gene lookup returns CDR1 MRHNA and CDR2 SNTAGT. CDR3 region: CASREQPDTGELFF. In DNA form, the CDR3 reads TGTGCCAGCAGGGAACAGCCTGACACCGGGGAGCTGTTTTTT.